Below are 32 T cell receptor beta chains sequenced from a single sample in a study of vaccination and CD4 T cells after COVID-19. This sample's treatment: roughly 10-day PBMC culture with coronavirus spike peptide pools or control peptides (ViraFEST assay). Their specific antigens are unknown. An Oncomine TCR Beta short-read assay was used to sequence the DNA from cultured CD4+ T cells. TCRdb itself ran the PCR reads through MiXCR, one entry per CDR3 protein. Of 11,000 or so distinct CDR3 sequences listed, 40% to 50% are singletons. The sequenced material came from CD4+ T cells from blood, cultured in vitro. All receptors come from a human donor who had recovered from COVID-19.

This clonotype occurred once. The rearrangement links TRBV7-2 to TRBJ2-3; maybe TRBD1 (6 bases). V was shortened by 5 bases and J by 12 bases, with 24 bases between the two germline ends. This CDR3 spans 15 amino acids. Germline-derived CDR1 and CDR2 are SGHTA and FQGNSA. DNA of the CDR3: TGTGCCAGCAGCATGGTTTGGGGGCTACAAGATATCCAGTATTTT. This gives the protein CASSMVWGLQDIQYF.

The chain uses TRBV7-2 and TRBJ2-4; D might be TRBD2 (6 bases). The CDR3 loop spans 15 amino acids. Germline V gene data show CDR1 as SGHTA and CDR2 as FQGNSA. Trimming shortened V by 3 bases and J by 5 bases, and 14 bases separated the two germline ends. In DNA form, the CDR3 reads TGTGCCAGCAGCTTGGGGCGGGGTGGGCAAAACATTCAGTACTTC. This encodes CASSLGRGGQNIQYF.

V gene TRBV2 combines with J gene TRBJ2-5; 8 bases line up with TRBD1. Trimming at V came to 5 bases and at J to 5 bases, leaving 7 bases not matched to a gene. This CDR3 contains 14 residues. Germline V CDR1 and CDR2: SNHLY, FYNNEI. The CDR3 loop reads CASSMAGGRETQYF. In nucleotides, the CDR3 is TGTGCCAGCAGTATGGCAGGGGGCCGGGAGACCCAGTACTTC.

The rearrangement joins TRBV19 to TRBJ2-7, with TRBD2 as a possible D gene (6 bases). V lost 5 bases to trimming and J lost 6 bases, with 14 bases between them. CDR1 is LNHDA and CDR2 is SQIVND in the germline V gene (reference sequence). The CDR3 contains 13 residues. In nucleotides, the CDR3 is TGTGCCAGTAGTGTTAGCCGGAGGGGCGAGCAGTACTTC. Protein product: CASSVSRRGEQYF. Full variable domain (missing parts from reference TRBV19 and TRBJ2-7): DGGITQSPKYLFRKEGQNVTLSCEQNLNHDAMYWYRQDPGQGLRLIYYSQIVNDFQKGDIAEGYSVSREKKESFPLTVTSAQKNPTAFYLCASSVSRRGEQYFGPGTRLTVT.

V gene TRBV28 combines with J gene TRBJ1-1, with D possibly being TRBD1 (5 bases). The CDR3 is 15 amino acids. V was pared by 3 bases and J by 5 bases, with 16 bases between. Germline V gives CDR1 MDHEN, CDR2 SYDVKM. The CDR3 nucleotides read TGTGCCAGCAGTTTTCCGGGGGGTACTGGGACTGAAGCTTTCTTT. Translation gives CASSFPGGTGTEAFF. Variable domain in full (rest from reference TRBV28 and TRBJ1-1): DVKVTQSSRYLVKRTGEKVFLECVQDMDHENMFWYRQDPGLGLRLIYFSYDVKMKEKGDIPEGYSVSREKKERFSLILESASTNQTSMYLCASSFPGGTGTEAFFGQGTRLTVV.

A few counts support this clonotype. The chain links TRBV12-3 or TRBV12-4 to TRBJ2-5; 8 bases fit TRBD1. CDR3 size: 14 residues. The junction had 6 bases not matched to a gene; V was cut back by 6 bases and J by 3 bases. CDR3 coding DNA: TGTGCCAGCAGGATACAGGGGGGCGAAGAGACCCAGTACTTC. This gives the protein CASRIQGGEETQYF.

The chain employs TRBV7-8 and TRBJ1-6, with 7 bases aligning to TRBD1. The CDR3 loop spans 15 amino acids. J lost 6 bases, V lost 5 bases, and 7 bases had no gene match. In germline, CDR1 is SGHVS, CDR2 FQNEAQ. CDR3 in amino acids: CASSPRAGGNSPLHF. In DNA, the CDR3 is TGTGCCAGCAGCCCTCGGGCAGGGGGTAATTCACCCCTCCACTTT.

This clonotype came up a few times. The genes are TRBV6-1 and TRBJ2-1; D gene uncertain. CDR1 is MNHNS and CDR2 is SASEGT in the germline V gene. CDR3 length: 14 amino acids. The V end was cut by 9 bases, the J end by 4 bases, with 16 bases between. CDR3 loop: CASKFLVGYNEQFF. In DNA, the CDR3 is TGTGCCAGTAAATTTTTGGTTGGATACAATGAGCAGTTCTTC.

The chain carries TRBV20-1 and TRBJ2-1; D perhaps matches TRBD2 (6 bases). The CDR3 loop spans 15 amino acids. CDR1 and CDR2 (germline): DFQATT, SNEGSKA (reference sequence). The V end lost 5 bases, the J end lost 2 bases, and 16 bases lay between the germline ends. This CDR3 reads CSAPGLSPPYNEQFF. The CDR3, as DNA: TGCAGTGCTCCCGGACTATCTCCGCCCTACAATGAGCAGTTCTTC.

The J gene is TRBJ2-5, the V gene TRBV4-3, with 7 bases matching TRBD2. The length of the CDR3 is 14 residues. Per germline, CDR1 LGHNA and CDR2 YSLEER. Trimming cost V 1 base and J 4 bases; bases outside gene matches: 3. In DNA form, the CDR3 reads TGCGCCAGCAGCCAAGCGGGAGGTGGAGAGACCCAGTACTTC. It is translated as CASSQAGGGETQYF.

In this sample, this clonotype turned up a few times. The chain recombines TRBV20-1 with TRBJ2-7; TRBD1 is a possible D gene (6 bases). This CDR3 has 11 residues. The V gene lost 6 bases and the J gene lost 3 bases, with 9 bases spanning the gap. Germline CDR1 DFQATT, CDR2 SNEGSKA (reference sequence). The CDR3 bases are TGCAGTGCCTACAGGGTCTACGAGCAGTACTTC. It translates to CSAYRVYEQYF.

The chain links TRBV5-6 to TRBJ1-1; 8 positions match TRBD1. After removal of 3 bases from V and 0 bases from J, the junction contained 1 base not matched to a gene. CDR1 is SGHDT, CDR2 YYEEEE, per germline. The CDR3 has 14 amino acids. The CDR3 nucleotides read TGTGCCAGCAGCTCGGGACAGGTGAACACTGAAGCTTTCTTT. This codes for CASSSGQVNTEAFF.

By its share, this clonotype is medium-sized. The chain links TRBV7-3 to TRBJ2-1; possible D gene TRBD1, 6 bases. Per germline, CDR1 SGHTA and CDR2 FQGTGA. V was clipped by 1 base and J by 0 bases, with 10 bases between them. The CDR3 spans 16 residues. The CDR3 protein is CASSLIGDTSYNEQFF. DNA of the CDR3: TGTGCCAGCAGCTTAATTGGGGACACCTCCTACAATGAGCAGTTCTTC.

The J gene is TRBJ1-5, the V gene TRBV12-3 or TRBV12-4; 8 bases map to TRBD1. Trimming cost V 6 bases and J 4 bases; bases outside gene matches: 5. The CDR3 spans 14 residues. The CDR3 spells CASRPDRDNQPQHF. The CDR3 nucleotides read TGTGCCAGCAGGCCGGACAGGGATAATCAGCCCCAGCATTTT.

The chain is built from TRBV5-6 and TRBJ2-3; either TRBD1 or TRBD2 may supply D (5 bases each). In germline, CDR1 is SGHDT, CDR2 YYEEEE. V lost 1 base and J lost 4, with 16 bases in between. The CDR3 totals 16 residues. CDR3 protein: CASSLILGGVADTQYF. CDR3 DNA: TGTGCCAGCAGCTTGATCCTTGGGGGAGTGGCAGATACGCAGTATTTT.

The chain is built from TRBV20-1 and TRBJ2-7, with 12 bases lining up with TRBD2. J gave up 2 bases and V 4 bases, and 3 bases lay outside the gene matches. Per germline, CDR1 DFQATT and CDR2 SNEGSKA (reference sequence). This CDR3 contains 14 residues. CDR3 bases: TGCAGTGCTATAAGGACTAGCGGGGCCTACGAGCAGTACTTC. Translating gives CSAIRTSGAYEQYF.

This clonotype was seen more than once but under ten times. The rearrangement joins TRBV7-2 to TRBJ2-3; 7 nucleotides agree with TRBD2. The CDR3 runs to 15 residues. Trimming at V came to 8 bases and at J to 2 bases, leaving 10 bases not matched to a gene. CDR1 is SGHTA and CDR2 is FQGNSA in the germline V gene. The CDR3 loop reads CASGPGLTYTDTQYF. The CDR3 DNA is TGTGCCAGCGGCCCGGGACTAACATACACAGATACGCAGTATTTT. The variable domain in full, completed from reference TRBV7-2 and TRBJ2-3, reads GAGVSQSPSNKVTEKGKDVELRCDPISGHTALYWYRQSLGQGLEFLIYFQGNSAPDKSGLPSDRFSAERTGGSVSTLTIQRTQQEDSAVYLCASGPGLTYTDTQYFGPGTRLTVL.

CDR3 DNA sequence: TGTGCCAGCACGAGAAACGGGAGGCTAAATGAGCAGTTCTTC. Residues: CASTRNGRLNEQFF. This sequence joins TRBV2 and TRBJ2-1; 7 bases match TRBD2. CDR1 and CDR2 from the germline V gene are SNHLY and FYNNEI. The V gene end was trimmed by 7 bases and the J gene end by 7 bases; junction bases not matched to a gene: 10. The length of the CDR3 is 14 residues.

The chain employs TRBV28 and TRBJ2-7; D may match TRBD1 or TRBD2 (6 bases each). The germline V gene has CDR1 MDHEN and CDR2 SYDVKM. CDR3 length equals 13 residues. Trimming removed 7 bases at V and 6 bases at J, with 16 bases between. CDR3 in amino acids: CASTRGGLIEQYF. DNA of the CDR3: TGTGCCAGCACCCGAGGGGGACTTATCGAGCAGTACTTC.

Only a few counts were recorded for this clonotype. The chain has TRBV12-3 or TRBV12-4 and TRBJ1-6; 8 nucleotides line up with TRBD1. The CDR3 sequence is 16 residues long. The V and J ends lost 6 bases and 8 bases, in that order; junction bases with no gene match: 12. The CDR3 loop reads CASSLEMTGEDSPLHF. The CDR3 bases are TGTGCCAGCAGCCTCGAAATGACAGGGGAGGATTCACCCCTCCACTTT.

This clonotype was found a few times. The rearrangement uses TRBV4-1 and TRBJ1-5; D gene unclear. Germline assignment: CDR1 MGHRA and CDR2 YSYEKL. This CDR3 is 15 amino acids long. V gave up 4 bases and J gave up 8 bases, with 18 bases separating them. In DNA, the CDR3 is TGCGCCAGCAGCCGAGGAACAGTAGTTGCGGAGCCCCAGCATTTT. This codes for CASSRGTVVAEPQHF.

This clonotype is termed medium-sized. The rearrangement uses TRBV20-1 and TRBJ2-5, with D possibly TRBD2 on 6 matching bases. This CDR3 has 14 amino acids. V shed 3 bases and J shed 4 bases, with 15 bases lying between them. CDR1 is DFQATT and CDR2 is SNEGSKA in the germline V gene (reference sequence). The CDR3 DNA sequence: TGCAGTGCTAGGGCTAGCGAGTTTCGAGAGACCCAGTACTTC. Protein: CSARASEFRETQYF.

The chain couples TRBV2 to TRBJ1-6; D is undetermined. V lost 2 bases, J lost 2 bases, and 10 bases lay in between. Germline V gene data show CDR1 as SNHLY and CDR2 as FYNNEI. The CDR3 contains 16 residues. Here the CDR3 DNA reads TGTGCCAGCAGTGAAATCCGGGGAGCCTATAATTCACCCCTCCACTTT. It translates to CASSEIRGAYNSPLHF.

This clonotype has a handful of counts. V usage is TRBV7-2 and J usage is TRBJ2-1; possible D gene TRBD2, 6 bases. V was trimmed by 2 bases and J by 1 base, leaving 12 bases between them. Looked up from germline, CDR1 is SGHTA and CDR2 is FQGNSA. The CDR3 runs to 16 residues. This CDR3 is CASSLSWDLSYNEQFF. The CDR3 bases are TGTGCCAGCAGCTTATCCTGGGACTTGTCCTACAATGAGCAGTTCTTC.

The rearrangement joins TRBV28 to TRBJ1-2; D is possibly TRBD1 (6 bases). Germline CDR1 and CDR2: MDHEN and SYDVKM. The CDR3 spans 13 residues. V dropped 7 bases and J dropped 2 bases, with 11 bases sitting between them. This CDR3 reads CASIRGSNYGYTF. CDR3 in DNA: TGTGCCAGCATCAGGGGCTCGAACTATGGCTACACCTTC.

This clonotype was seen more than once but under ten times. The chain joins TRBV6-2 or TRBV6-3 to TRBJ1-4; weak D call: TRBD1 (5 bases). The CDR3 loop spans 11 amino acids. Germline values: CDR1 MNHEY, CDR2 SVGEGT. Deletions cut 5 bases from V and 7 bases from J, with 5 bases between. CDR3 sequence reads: CASSRGEKLFF. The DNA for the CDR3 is TGTGCCAGCAGTAGGGGTGAAAAACTGTTTTTT.

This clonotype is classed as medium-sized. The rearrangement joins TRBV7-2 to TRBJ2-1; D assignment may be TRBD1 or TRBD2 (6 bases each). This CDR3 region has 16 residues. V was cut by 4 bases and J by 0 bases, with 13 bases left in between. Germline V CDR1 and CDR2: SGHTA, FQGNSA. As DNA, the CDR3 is TGTGCCAGCAGCTCTATAGCGGACAGCTCCTACAATGAGCAGTTCTTC. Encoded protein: CASSSIADSSYNEQFF.

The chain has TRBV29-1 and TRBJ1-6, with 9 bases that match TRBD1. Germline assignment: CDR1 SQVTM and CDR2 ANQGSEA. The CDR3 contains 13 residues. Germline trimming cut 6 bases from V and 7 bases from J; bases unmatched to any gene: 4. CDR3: CSVLQGANSPLHF. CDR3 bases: TGCAGCGTGTTACAGGGGGCCAATTCACCCCTCCACTTT.

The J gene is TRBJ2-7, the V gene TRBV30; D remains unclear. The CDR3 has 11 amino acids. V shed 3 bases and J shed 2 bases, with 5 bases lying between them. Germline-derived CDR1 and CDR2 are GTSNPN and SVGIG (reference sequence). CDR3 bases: TGTGCCTGGAGGGCCACCTACGAGCAGTACTTC. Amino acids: CAWRATYEQYF.

CDR3 bases: TGTGCCAGCATCTTGGACAGGGGTTGCCACAATGAGCAGTTCTTC. This translates into CASILDRGCHNEQFF. The chain joins TRBV27 to TRBJ2-1, with 9 bases fitting TRBD1. The CDR3 totals 15 residues. The V and J ends lost 7 bases and 5 bases, in that order; junction bases with no gene match: 9. CDR1 is MNHEY and CDR2 is SMNVEV in the germline V gene (reference sequence).

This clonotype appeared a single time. The CDR3, as DNA: TGCGCCAGCAGCTTGTATGACCCCTACCGGGACAGGGATGGTTACGGGTACGAGCAGTACTTC. It is translated as CASSLYDPYRDRDGYGYEQYF. The J gene is TRBJ2-7, the V gene TRBV5-1, with 9 positions matching TRBD1. The CDR3 runs 21 residues. In germline, CDR1 is SGHRS, CDR2 YFSETQ. Trimming at V came to 1 base and at J to 4 bases, leaving 24 bases not matched to a gene.

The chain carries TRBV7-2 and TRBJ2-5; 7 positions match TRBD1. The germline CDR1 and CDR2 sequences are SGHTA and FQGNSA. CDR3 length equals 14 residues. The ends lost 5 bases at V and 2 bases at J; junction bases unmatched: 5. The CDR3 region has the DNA TGTGCCAGCAGCGCGATGACAGGGCAAGAGACCCAGTACTTC. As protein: CASSAMTGQETQYF.